These 11 T cell receptor beta chains originate from one sample sequenced in a study of beta chain features in type 1 diabetes. Study-wide results and caveats: TCRB CDR3s from Type 1 diabetes patients were moderately but significantly shorter in all four CD4+ subsets.

Antigen specificity for these receptors is unknown. As every portion of the isolated RNA was reverse transcribed, the sequencing read expressed TCRB transcripts. Sequencing was performed with immunoSEQ multiplex PCR; in TCRdb, only in-frame clones are kept and a portion is missing. Of about 340,000 clones listed, 9.3% are singletons. The sequencing input was central memory CD4+ T cells from blood. These receptors all come from a man in his thirties or forties with type 1 diabetes.

In its sample, this clone was seen a few times. V gene TRBV4-3 combines with J gene TRBJ1-6; D perhaps matches TRBD1 (5 bases). This CDR3 contains 15 residues. Trimming left V 4 bases short and J 5 bases short, with 12 bases between. Germline V CDR1 and CDR2: LGHNA, YSLEER. CDR3 nucleotides: TGCGCCAGCAGCCTCCAGGGTGCCGATAATTCACCCCTCCACTTT. Protein product: CASSLQGADNSPLHF.

This clone appeared a few times. This chain links TRBV28 with TRBJ1-4, with 8 nucleotides matching TRBD1. V was pared by 6 bases and J by 3 bases, with 9 bases of the junction left unmatched. CDR3 length: 16 amino acids. Germline V gene lookup returns CDR1 MDHEN and CDR2 SYDVKM. The CDR3 coding sequence is TGTGCCAGCAGCCTACATACAGGGGGAGCTAATGAAAAACTGTTTTTT. This translates into CASSLHTGGANEKLFF.

V usage is TRBV6-6 and J usage is TRBJ1-5, with 7 bases identical to TRBD1. The CDR3 runs to 16 residues. V shed 6 bases, J shed 0 bases, and the junction held 8 bases outside the gene matches. The germline CDR1 and CDR2 sequences are MNHNY and SVGAGI (reference sequence). The CDR3: CASRSGDRNSNQPQHF. The CDR3, as DNA: TGTGCCAGCAGGTCGGGGGACAGAAATAGCAATCAGCCCCAGCATTTT.

The chain links TRBV9 to TRBJ1-4; D is undetermined. This CDR3 contains 14 residues. Trimming removed 2 bases from V and 5 bases from J, with 10 bases in between. Germline V lookup: CDR1 SGDLS, CDR2 YYNGEE. This chain's CDR3 is CASSVGSLNEKLFF. The DNA for the CDR3 is TGTGCCAGCAGCGTTGGCAGCCTGAATGAAAAACTGTTTTTT.

This clone was recorded a few times. The rearrangement links TRBV7-9 to TRBJ2-3, with a weak D call TRBD1 (6 bases). Germline CDR1 reads SEHNR; CDR2 reads FQNEAQ (reference sequence). CDR3 length: 14 amino acids. V lost 5 bases and J 2 bases, leaving 11 bases between the germline ends. CDR3 amino acids: CASSLDSYTDTQYF. Here the CDR3 DNA reads TGTGCCAGCAGCCTGGACAGCTACACAGATACGCAGTATTTT.

This clone was seen a few times. A much larger clone is a single base away; this may be a read error. The rearrangement uses TRBV4-1 and TRBJ2-4; 7 nucleotides align to TRBD1. Trimming removed 2 bases from V and 6 bases from J; junction bases left unmatched: 13. Germline assignment: CDR1 MGHRA and CDR2 YSYEKL. CDR3 length: 17 amino acids. The CDR3 bases are TGCGCCAGCAGCCAACAAGGGGGACAGAGAAGGGGAAACATTCAGTACTTC. It yields the protein CASSQQGGQRRGNIQYF.

This CDR3 reads CAWSLGLAGDPYNEQFF. The DNA for the CDR3 is TGTGCCTGGAGTCTGGGACTAGCGGGGGATCCCTACAATGAGCAGTTCTTC. The chain uses TRBV30 and TRBJ2-1; 14 bases are shared with TRBD2. The CDR3 loop spans 17 amino acids. Germline V lookup: CDR1 GTSNPN, CDR2 SVGIG (reference sequence). V was pared by 2 bases and J by 2 bases, with 5 bases of the junction left unmatched.

This clone was counted only a few times. The rearrangement uses TRBV2 and TRBJ2-2; D remains unclear. V shed 5 bases and J shed 2 bases, with 9 bases lying between them. The CDR3 covers 14 residues. The germline V gene encodes CDR1 SNHLY and CDR2 FYNNEI. The CDR3: CASSPEINTGELFF. The CDR3 nucleotides are TGTGCCAGCAGTCCAGAGATAAACACCGGGGAGCTGTTTTTT.

This clone was counted a few times. The V gene is TRBV27, the J gene TRBJ1-5; D might be TRBD1 (6 bases). The CDR3 is made up of 15 amino acids. Trimming left V 5 bases short and J 4 bases short, with 15 bases between. Germline CDR1 is MNHEY and CDR2 is SMNVEV (reference sequence). In nucleotides, the CDR3 is TGTGCCAGCAGTGTGGACAGCAGGTGGAATCAGCCCCAGCATTTT. Its protein product is CASSVDSRWNQPQHF.

Concerning this clone: Additional DNA sequences in this sample encode the identical CDR3. The chain couples TRBV19 to TRBJ1-2, with no clear D. This CDR3 is 12 amino acids long. Trimming cost V 5 bases and J 8 bases, with 12 bases left between them. Germline V gene lookup returns CDR1 LNHDA and CDR2 SQIVND (reference sequence). CDR3 coding DNA: TGTGCCAGTAGTCCAGGCCCCGGGGGCTACACCTTC. As protein: CASSPGPGGYTF.

This clone showed up just a few times. This chain connects TRBV7-2 to TRBJ2-5; a possible D gene is TRBD1 (6 bases). Deletions cut 8 bases from V and 1 base from J, with 14 bases between. CDR1 and CDR2 from the germline V gene are SGHTA and FQGNSA. This CDR3 spans 14 amino acids. The CDR3 sequence: CASPPDSLQETQYF. The CDR3 DNA follows: TGTGCCAGCCCTCCGGACAGCCTCCAAGAGACCCAGTACTTC. Variable domain in full (rest from reference TRBV7-2 and TRBJ2-5): GAGVSQSPSNKVTEKGKDVELRCDPISGHTALYWYRQSLGQGLEFLIYFQGNSAPDKSGLPSDRFSAERTGGSVSTLTIQRTQQEDSAVYLCASPPDSLQETQYFGPGTRLLVL.